These T cell receptor beta chains were read from a single sample in a study of beta chain features in type 1 diabetes. Data came from immunoSEQ multiplex PCR; TCRdb stores just in-frame clones and leaves some out. The repertoire consists of hundreds of thousands of clones, with 68% occurring once and the leading ten covering roughly 0.048%. The sequencing sample was made of naive CD4+ T cells from blood. Every receptor here comes from a man under 40 in good health. Each CDR3 is given with its conserved first and last residue. The D gene is left open where the match is weak. Not every row has a clone size; where given, it reads once, few, many or a size class.

v_call	d_call	clone_size	j_call	cdr3_aa	cdr3_nt
TRBV5-1	TRBD2	few	TRBJ2-7	CASSLVLAGDYEQYF	TGCGCCAGCAGCTTGGTACTAGCGGGAGACTACGAGCAGTACTTC
TRBV30	-	-	TRBJ2-7	CAWSVLPELQYF	TGTGCCTGGAGTGTGCTGCCCGAGTTGCAGTACTTC
TRBV7-9	TRBD2	-	TRBJ2-1	CASSLDKAGVSWNEQFF	TGTGCCAGCAGCTTAGATAAGGCGGGAGTTTCCTGGAATGAGCAGTTCTTC
TRBV28	-	-	TRBJ2-6	CASSQESPGPYSGANVLTF	TGTGCCAGCAGCCAAGAATCCCCGGGACCGTACTCTGGGGCCAACGTCCTGACTTTC
TRBV11-2	-	-	TRBJ1-2	CASSPDSYGYTF	TGTGCCAGCAGCCCGGACAGCTATGGCTACACCTTC
TRBV30	-	few	TRBJ1-1	CAWSPKGDRFKAFF	TGTGCCTGGAGTCCCAAGGGCGACAGGTTTAAAGCTTTCTTT
TRBV29-1	TRBD2	-	TRBJ2-3	CSVARASGSGSTDTQYF	TGCAGCGTTGCAAGGGCTAGCGGGAGTGGGAGCACAGATACGCAGTATTTT
TRBV7-2	-	few	TRBJ1-5	CASSLTGVDGSQHF	TGTGCCAGCAGCTTAACGGGAGTGGATGGTTCCCAGCATTTT
TRBV29-1	-	-	TRBJ1-1	CSVLLPGVVKAFF	TGCAGCGTTTTGTTACCGGGCGTCGTTAAAGCTTTCTTT
TRBV30	-	-	TRBJ1-5	CAWSIGTLRWPQHF	TGTGCCTGGAGTATCGGGACACTTCGGTGGCCCCAGCATTTT
TRBV29-1	TRBD2	-	TRBJ2-5	CSVALADRGTQYF	TGCAGCGTGGCACTAGCGGACCGGGGGACCCAGTACTTC
TRBV7-2	TRBD2	-	TRBJ2-1	CASSLSLWTSGNEQFF	TGTGCCAGCAGCTTAAGTCTATGGACTAGCGGGAATGAGCAGTTCTTC
TRBV29-1	-	-	TRBJ1-1	CSVEARTVNTEAFF	TGCAGCGTTGAAGCCAGAACAGTGAACACTGAAGCTTTCTTT
TRBV29-1	-	few	TRBJ2-3	CSAAAILTDTQYF	TGCAGCGCCGCAGCTATCCTCACAGATACGCAGTATTTT
TRBV9	-	few	TRBJ2-4	CASSVGGMSGAQNIQYF	TGTGCCAGCAGCGTAGGAGGCATGTCGGGGGCGCAAAACATTCAGTACTTC
TRBV30	-	-	TRBJ1-5	CAWSEGFRQPQHF	TGTGCCTGGAGCGAGGGGTTTCGGCAGCCCCAGCATTTT
TRBV13	TRBD2	-	TRBJ2-3	CASSAGRAMTDTQYF	TGTGCCAGCAGCGCCGGGAGGGCCATGACAGATACGCAGTATTTT
TRBV9	-	-	TRBJ1-1	CASSVAVNTEAFF	TGTGCCAGCAGCGTGGCGGTGAACACTGAAGCTTTCTTT
TRBV28	-	once	TRBJ2-5	CASSSLWQETQYF	TGTGCCAGCAGTTCCCTGTGGCAGGAGACCCAGTACTTC
TRBV30	-	-	TRBJ1-2	CAWKQEKLGYGYTF	TGTGCCTGGAAACAGGAGAAACTTGGGTATGGCTACACCTTC
TRBV27	-	-	TRBJ1-5	CASSLPKEVGNQPQHF	TGTGCCAGCAGTTTACCTAAGGAGGTGGGAAATCAGCCCCAGCATTTT
TRBV29-1	-	few	TRBJ2-3	CSGSPGGNRGTQYF	TGCAGCGGTTCACCGGGAGGTAACAGGGGTACGCAGTATTTT
TRBV19	-	-	TRBJ2-1	CASSIVGYNEQFF	TGTGCCAGTAGTATAGTCGGTTACAATGAGCAGTTCTTC
TRBV18	-	-	TRBJ2-4	CASSETSGIQYF	TGTGCCAGCTCAGAGACAAGTGGCATTCAGTACTTC
TRBV7-2	-	-	TRBJ2-4	CASTPPGQTKNIQYF	TGTGCCAGCACCCCCCCTGGACAGACTAAAAACATTCAGTACTTC
TRBV29-1	-	-	TRBJ2-1	CSATSWASDRYSSYNEQFF	TGCAGCGCCACGTCCTGGGCTAGCGATCGATATAGCTCCTACAATGAGCAGTTCTTC
TRBV5-1	-	-	TRBJ2-5	CASKTGQYQETQYF	TGCGCCAGCAAAACAGGGCAGTACCAAGAGACCCAGTACTTC
TRBV4-1	-	-	TRBJ2-1	CASSQLLVHEQFF	TGCGCCAGCAGCCAACTACTCGTACATGAGCAGTTCTTC
TRBV25-1	TRBD1	-	TRBJ1-2	CASSRDSVSYTF	TGTGCCAGCAGCCGGGACAGTGTTAGCTACACCTTC
TRBV9	-	-	TRBJ2-5	CASSGHTYQETQYF	TGTGCCAGCAGCGGTCACACATACCAAGAGACCCAGTACTTC
TRBV7-9	TRBD2	-	TRBJ2-5	CASSLQRTGGQETQYF	TGTGCCAGCAGCTTACAGCGGACGGGAGGCCAAGAGACCCAGTACTTC
TRBV29-1	TRBD1	-	TRBJ2-7	CSVLDRGPHEQYF	TGCAGCGTTCTGGACAGGGGACCTCACGAGCAGTACTTC
TRBV7-9	-	-	TRBJ1-1	CASRTSPGRENTEAFF	TGTGCCAGCCGAACATCCCCCGGCAGGGAGAACACTGAAGCTTTCTTT
TRBV5-4	TRBD1	-	TRBJ2-7	CASSLGAGGLPEQYF	TGTGCCAGCAGCTTGGGGGCAGGGGGCCTCCCAGAGCAGTACTTC
TRBV2	-	few	TRBJ1-5	CASSAAGAGDKGNF	TGTGCCAGCAGCGCCGCCGGGGCTGGGGACAAAGGCAATTTT
TRBV5-1	-	-	TRBJ1-1	CASPRVGPNTEAFF	TGCGCCAGCCCGCGGGTAGGGCCGAACACTGAAGCTTTCTTT
TRBV29-1	TRBD1	-	TRBJ1-5	CSATTGANQPQHF	TGCAGCGCTACGACAGGGGCGAATCAGCCCCAGCATTTT
TRBV7-2	-	-	TRBJ2-5	CASAGYQETQYF	TGTGCCAGTGCGGGGTACCAAGAGACCCAGTACTTC
TRBV9	-	-	TRBJ2-6	CASSGRTVPGGANVLTF	TGTGCCAGCAGCGGGAGGACAGTCCCCGGTGGGGCCAACGTCCTGACTTTC
TRBV7-6	-	few	TRBJ2-3	CASSSTDTQYF	TGTGCCAGCAGCTCGACAGATACGCAGTATTTT
TRBV7-2	TRBD1	-	TRBJ1-5	CASSRTGGNQPQHF	TGTGCCAGCAGCCGGACAGGGGGCAATCAGCCCCAGCATTTT
TRBV7-2	-	-	TRBJ2-7	CASSPVPAYEQYF	TGTGCCAGCAGCCCGGTCCCAGCTTACGAGCAGTACTTC
TRBV20-1	-	-	TRBJ2-5	CSAAGQETQYF	TGCAGTGCTGCAGGGCAAGAGACCCAGTACTTC
TRBV9	-	-	TRBJ2-1	CASSPDQRTSYNEQFF	TGTGCCAGCAGCCCAGACCAGCGGACCTCCTACAATGAGCAGTTCTTC
TRBV7-2	TRBD1	-	TRBJ1-3	CASSPDRAGNTIYF	TGTGCCAGCAGCCCTGACAGGGCTGGAAACACCATATATTTT
TRBV2	-	few	TRBJ2-1	CARPLPNEQFF	TGTGCCAGACCCCTTCCCAATGAGCAGTTCTTC
TRBV29-1	-	-	TRBJ1-1	CSVVRALGTEAFF	TGCAGCGTTGTTCGGGCACTGGGCACTGAAGCTTTCTTT
TRBV7-9	-	-	TRBJ2-3	CASSLTVVTDTQYF	TGTGCCAGCAGCTTAACAGTCGTCACAGATACGCAGTATTTT
TRBV30	-	-	TRBJ1-6	CAWSVAKTPLHF	TGTGCCTGGAGTGTAGCTAAAACGCCCCTCCACTTT
TRBV29-1	TRBD2	few	TRBJ2-3	CSVLTSGISDTQYF	TGCAGCGTTCTGACTAGCGGGATATCAGATACGCAGTATTTT
TRBV29-1	-	few	TRBJ1-1	CSVEQLLGTEAFF	TGCAGCGTGGAACAGCTCTTGGGCACTGAAGCTTTCTTT
TRBV9	TRBD2	-	TRBJ2-1	CASSVGLAGKGNEQFF	TGTGCCAGCAGCGTAGGGCTAGCGGGGAAGGGAAATGAGCAGTTCTTC
TRBV5-4	-	-	TRBJ1-1	CASSLPGHANTEAFF	TGTGCCAGCAGCTTACCGGGACACGCGAACACTGAAGCTTTCTTT
TRBV15	TRBD2	-	TRBJ2-7	CATSRDGSGRSYEQYF	TGTGCCACCAGCAGAGATGGTAGCGGGAGATCTTACGAGCAGTACTTC
TRBV4-2	TRBD2	-	TRBJ2-5	CASSQETSGGARETQYF	TGTGCCAGCAGCCAAGAGACTAGCGGGGGGGCCCGAGAGACCCAGTACTTC
TRBV15	-	-	TRBJ2-7	CATSRDRFGAFSSYEQYF	TGTGCCACCAGCAGAGATCGATTTGGGGCGTTTAGCTCCTACGAGCAGTACTTC
TRBV30	TRBD2	few	TRBJ2-3	CAWSSGNTDTQYF	TGTGCCTGGAGTAGCGGGAACACAGATACGCAGTATTTT
TRBV30	TRBD2	-	TRBJ2-1	CACQREGLSYNEQFF	TGTGCCTGTCAGCGGGAGGGACTCTCCTACAATGAGCAGTTCTTC
TRBV5-4	-	-	TRBJ2-3	CASSFGPGADTQYF	TGTGCCAGCAGCTTTGGGCCAGGAGCAGATACGCAGTATTTT